This is a list of T cell receptor beta chains from one sample in a study of cytomegalovirus exposure and HLA in healthy donors. Profiled with immunoSEQ multiplex PCR; TCRdb holds only in-frame clones, not every one. The table lists around 150,000 clones, around 75% of them singletons. Sample: PBMCs. Receptors were obtained from a human donor in good health. The CDR3 runs from the conserved cysteine through the conserved F or W. The D gene is left open where the match is weak. The size entry is marked missing in some rows and otherwise reads once, few, many or a size class.

v_call: TRBV15
clone_size: few
d_call: TRBD1
j_call: TRBJ2-2
cdr3_aa: CATSRDRVGTGELFF
cdr3_nt: TGTGCCACCAGCAGGGACAGGGTTGGGACCGGGGAGCTGTTTTTT

v_call: TRBV18
clone_size: .
d_call: TRBD2
j_call: TRBJ2-7
cdr3_aa: CASSQTSGSTYEQYF
cdr3_nt: TGTGCCAGCTCACAGACTAGCGGTTCAACCTACGAGCAGTACTTC

v_call: TRBV15
clone_size: few
d_call: .
j_call: TRBJ1-4
cdr3_aa: CATSSRNPAGEKLFF
cdr3_nt: TGTGCCACCAGCTCGAGAAATCCGGCGGGGGAAAAACTGTTTTTT

v_call: TRBV7-6
clone_size: .
d_call: TRBD2
j_call: TRBJ2-7
cdr3_aa: CASSLEAGGGSYEQYF
cdr3_nt: TGTGCCAGCAGCTTAGAGGCGGGGGGAGGATCCTACGAGCAGTACTTC

v_call: TRBV18
clone_size: .
d_call: TRBD1
j_call: TRBJ2-7
cdr3_aa: CASSPSRTGAEQYF
cdr3_nt: TGTGCCAGCTCACCATCTCGGACAGGGGCCGAGCAGTACTTC

v_call: TRBV28
clone_size: .
d_call: .
j_call: TRBJ2-1
cdr3_aa: CASSLFRRTGNEQFF
cdr3_nt: TGTGCCAGCAGTTTATTCCGGCGGACGGGGAATGAGCAGTTCTTC

v_call: TRBV18
clone_size: .
d_call: TRBD1
j_call: TRBJ2-1
cdr3_aa: CASSLGGQGRSNEQFF
cdr3_nt: TGTGCCAGCTCACTTGGTGGACAGGGGCGGTCCAATGAGCAGTTCTTC

v_call: TRBV7-2
clone_size: .
d_call: .
j_call: TRBJ1-6
cdr3_aa: CASSLSGSYNSPLHF
cdr3_nt: TGTGCCAGCAGCTTATCAGGGTCCTATAATTCACCCCTCCACTTT

v_call: TRBV27
clone_size: .
d_call: .
j_call: TRBJ2-7
cdr3_aa: CASSFRTDFSYEQYF
cdr3_nt: TGTGCCAGCAGTTTTAGGACAGACTTTTCCTACGAGCAGTACTTC

v_call: TRBV5-1
clone_size: .
d_call: TRBD2
j_call: TRBJ2-7
cdr3_aa: CASRTSGGSYEQYF
cdr3_nt: TGCGCCAGCAGGACTAGCGGGGGCTCCTACGAGCAGTACTTC

v_call: TRBV19
clone_size: .
d_call: TRBD1
j_call: TRBJ1-1
cdr3_aa: CASSHRGMQGGDKVAFF
cdr3_nt: TGTGCCAGTAGCCACAGGGGGATGCAGGGGGGGGATAAGGTGGCTTTCTTT

v_call: TRBV7-2
clone_size: .
d_call: .
j_call: TRBJ2-2
cdr3_aa: CASSLRRGLTGELFF
cdr3_nt: TGTGCCAGCAGCTTAAGAAGGGGTCTCACCGGGGAGCTGTTTTTT

v_call: TRBV11-2
clone_size: .
d_call: .
j_call: TRBJ2-1
cdr3_aa: CASSQSYNEQFF
cdr3_nt: TGTGCCAGCAGCCAGTCCTACAATGAGCAGTTCTTC

v_call: TRBV5-1
clone_size: .
d_call: TRBD2
j_call: TRBJ2-2
cdr3_aa: CASSSAAGGPTGELFF
cdr3_nt: TGCGCCAGCAGCAGTGCGGCGGGGGGGCCTACCGGGGAGCTGTTTTTT

v_call: TRBV7-6
clone_size: few
d_call: TRBD1
j_call: TRBJ2-2
cdr3_aa: CASSLAIQGTGELFF
cdr3_nt: TGTGCCAGCAGCCTGGCAATACAGGGGACCGGGGAGCTGTTTTTT

v_call: TRBV4-3
clone_size: .
d_call: TRBD2
j_call: TRBJ2-2
cdr3_aa: CASSHPRSGRNTGELFF
cdr3_nt: TGCGCCAGCAGCCACCCCCGAAGCGGGAGGAACACCGGGGAGCTGTTTTTT

v_call: TRBV25-1
clone_size: .
d_call: .
j_call: TRBJ1-6
cdr3_aa: CASSAGFLGSPLHF
cdr3_nt: TGTGCCAGCAGTGCGGGGTTTCTGGGTTCACCCCTCCACTTT

v_call: TRBV27
clone_size: .
d_call: TRBD1
j_call: TRBJ1-2
cdr3_aa: CASSLGRGQGYTF
cdr3_nt: TGTGCCAGCAGTTTGGGCAGGGGGCAGGGCTACACCTTC

v_call: TRBV30
clone_size: .
d_call: .
j_call: TRBJ1-3
cdr3_aa: CAWSRDSGSGNTIYF
cdr3_nt: TGTGCCTGGAGTAGAGACAGTGGCTCTGGAAACACCATATATTTT

v_call: TRBV19
clone_size: .
d_call: .
j_call: TRBJ2-5
cdr3_aa: CASSTVYQETQYF
cdr3_nt: TGTGCCAGTAGTACGGTGTACCAAGAGACCCAGTACTTC

v_call: TRBV5-1
clone_size: .
d_call: .
j_call: TRBJ1-1
cdr3_aa: CASSLEGGRGTEAFF
cdr3_nt: TGCGCCAGCAGCTTGGAGGGGGGGAGAGGCACTGAAGCTTTCTTT

v_call: TRBV29-1
clone_size: .
d_call: TRBD1
j_call: TRBJ1-2
cdr3_aa: CSVLKGAISYTF
cdr3_nt: TGCAGCGTTCTGAAGGGGGCGATAAGCTACACCTTC

v_call: TRBV19
clone_size: .
d_call: .
j_call: TRBJ2-2
cdr3_aa: CASSMGGGVRLVPGELFF
cdr3_nt: TGTGCCAGTAGTATGGGGGGGGGCGTCAGACTAGTCCCCGGGGAGCTGTTTTTT

v_call: TRBV29-1
clone_size: .
d_call: .
j_call: TRBJ1-4
cdr3_aa: CSVGSSVTEKLFF
cdr3_nt: TGCAGCGTTGGTAGCTCAGTGACTGAAAAACTGTTTTTT

v_call: TRBV6-5
clone_size: once
d_call: TRBD2
j_call: TRBJ2-7
cdr3_aa: CASSFSLAGGLSEQYF
cdr3_nt: TGTGCCAGCAGTTTCAGCTTAGCGGGGGGGCTCTCCGAGCAGTACTTC

v_call: TRBV27
clone_size: .
d_call: TRBD2
j_call: TRBJ2-1
cdr3_aa: CAAGGLAGAGEQFF
cdr3_nt: TGTGCCGCTGGAGGACTAGCGGGAGCGGGTGAGCAGTTCTTC

v_call: TRBV27
clone_size: few
d_call: .
j_call: TRBJ1-5
cdr3_aa: CASSPQRRGAGNQPQHF
cdr3_nt: TGTGCCAGCAGTCCTCAAAGAAGGGGTGCGGGCAATCAGCCCCAGCATTTT

v_call: TRBV7-9
clone_size: .
d_call: TRBD2
j_call: TRBJ2-1
cdr3_aa: CASSPILAESYNEQFF
cdr3_nt: TGTGCCAGCAGCCCTATCCTAGCGGAAAGTTACAATGAGCAGTTCTTC

v_call: TRBV9
clone_size: .
d_call: .
j_call: TRBJ1-6
cdr3_aa: CASSVHEAHYSPLHF
cdr3_nt: TGTGCCAGCAGCGTACACGAGGCCCACTATTCACCCCTCCACTTT

v_call: TRBV25-1
clone_size: .
d_call: TRBD1
j_call: TRBJ1-1
cdr3_aa: CASRRQGRNTEAFF
cdr3_nt: TGTGCCAGCAGACGACAGGGGAGGAACACTGAAGCTTTCTTT

v_call: TRBV10-2
clone_size: .
d_call: .
j_call: TRBJ1-2
cdr3_aa: CASSETGIWYGYTF
cdr3_nt: TGCGCCAGCAGTGAAACAGGGATTTGGTATGGCTACACCTTC

v_call: TRBV6-6
clone_size: .
d_call: .
j_call: TRBJ2-7
cdr3_aa: CASTGQLSYEQYF
cdr3_nt: TGTGCCAGCACCGGACAGCTCTCCTACGAGCAGTACTTC